This TCR beta chain was documented in a study of CD8 T cells in ankylosing spondylitis. This clonotype was counted at least ten times. Each CDR3 protein gets one entry after TCRdb re-called the 5' RACE reads with MiXCR. This table has a few hundred thousand distinct CDR3 sequences, 18% appearing once. This TCR was recovered from a male donor with ankylosing spondylitis or in good health (not recorded which). Sequenced material: blood, either unsorted or a sorted T cell fraction (not recorded which).

CDR3 sequence (DNA): TGTGCCAGCAGTCTCCAAGGGGGATTCTCCGAGCAGTACTTC. It encodes CASSLQGGFSEQYF. The chain joins TRBV6-1 to TRBJ2-7; maybe TRBD1 (6 bases). Trimming removed 5 bases at V and 6 bases at J, with 17 bases between. CDR1 and CDR2 (germline): MNHNS, SASEGT. The CDR3 has 14 amino acids.